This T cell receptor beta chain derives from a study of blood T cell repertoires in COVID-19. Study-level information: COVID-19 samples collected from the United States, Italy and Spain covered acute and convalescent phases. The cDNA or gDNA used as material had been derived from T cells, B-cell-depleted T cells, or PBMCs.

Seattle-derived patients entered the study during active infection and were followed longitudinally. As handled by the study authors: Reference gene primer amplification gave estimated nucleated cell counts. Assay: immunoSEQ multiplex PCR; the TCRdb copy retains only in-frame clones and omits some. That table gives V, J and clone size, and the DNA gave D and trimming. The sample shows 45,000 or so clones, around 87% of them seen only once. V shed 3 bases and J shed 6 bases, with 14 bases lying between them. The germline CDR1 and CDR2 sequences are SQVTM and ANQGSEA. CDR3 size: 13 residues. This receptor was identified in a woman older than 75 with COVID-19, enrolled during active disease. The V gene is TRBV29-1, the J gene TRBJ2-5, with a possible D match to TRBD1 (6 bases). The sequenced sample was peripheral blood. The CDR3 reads CSVEPGEVQTQYF. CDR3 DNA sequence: TGCAGCGTTGAGCCAGGGGAAGTGCAGACCCAGTACTTC.